There are a few counts of the clone carrying this TCR beta chain. Its antigen is currently unknown. This sample was included in a study of T cell repertoires in cytomegalovirus infection. The V and J ends lost 1 base and 12 bases respectively, with 9 bases between them. Germline values: CDR1 SGHAT, CDR2 FQNNGV. The CDR3 consists of 11 residues. Findings and caveats of the study: Across the ex vivo response, the dominant clonotypes were HLA-C-restricted CMV-specific TCR beta clonotypes.

One entry per CDR3 protein results from TCRdb running MiXCR on the reads. The table shows just under 550,000 distinct CDR3 sequences, with more than 20% occurring only once. The chain carries TRBV11-2 and TRBJ1-1; D is ambiguous. Sequenced: PBMCs. This receptor was identified in a human donor in good health (CMV status not recorded). Some clones in this sample may be carry-over from other donors' samples. CDR3 sequence: CASSLAHFTFF. CDR3 in DNA: TGTGCCAGCAGCTTAGCCCATTTCACTTTCTTT.